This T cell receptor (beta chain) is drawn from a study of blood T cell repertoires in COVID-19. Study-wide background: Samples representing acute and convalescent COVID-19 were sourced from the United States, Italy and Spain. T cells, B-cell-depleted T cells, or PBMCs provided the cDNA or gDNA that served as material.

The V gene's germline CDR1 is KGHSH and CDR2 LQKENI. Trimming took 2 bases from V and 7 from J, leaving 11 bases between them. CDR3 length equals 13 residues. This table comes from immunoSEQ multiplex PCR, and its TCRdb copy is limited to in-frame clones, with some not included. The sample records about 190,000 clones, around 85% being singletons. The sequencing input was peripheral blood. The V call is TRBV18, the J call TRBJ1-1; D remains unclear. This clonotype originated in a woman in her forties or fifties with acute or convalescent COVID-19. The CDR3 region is CASSPTSTIEAFF. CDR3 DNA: TGTGCCAGCTCACCAACGAGTACCATTGAAGCTTTCTTT.